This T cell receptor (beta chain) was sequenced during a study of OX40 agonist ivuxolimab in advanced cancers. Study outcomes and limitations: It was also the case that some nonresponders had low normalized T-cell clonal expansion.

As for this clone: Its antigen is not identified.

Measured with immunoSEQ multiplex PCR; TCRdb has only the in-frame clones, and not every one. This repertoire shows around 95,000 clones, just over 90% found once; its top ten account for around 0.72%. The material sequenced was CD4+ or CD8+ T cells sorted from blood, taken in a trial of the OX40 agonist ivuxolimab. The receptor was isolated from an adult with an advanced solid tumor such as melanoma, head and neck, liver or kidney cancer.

The DNA for the CDR3 is TGTGCCAGTAGTATAGGACAGCTACCGGGCACAGATACGCAGTATTTT. As protein: CASSIGQLPGTDTQYF. V is TRBV19 and J is TRBJ2-3, with D possibly matching TRBD1 (5 bases). CDR1 and CDR2 from the germline V gene are LNHDA and SQIVND (reference sequence). The length of the CDR3 is 16 residues. V was trimmed by 1 base and J by 1 base, leaving 12 bases between them. Supplemented by reference TRBV19 and TRBJ2-3, the full variable domain reads DGGITQSPKYLFRKEGQNVTLSCEQNLNHDAMYWYRQDPGQGLRLIYYSQIVNDFQKGDIAEGYSVSREKKESFPLTVTSAQKNPTAFYLCASSIGQLPGTDTQYFGPGTRLTVL.